Listed below are T cell receptor beta chains from one sample, sequenced in a study of blood T cell repertoires in COVID-19. Clones were sequenced by immunoSEQ multiplex PCR, and TCRdb holds only the in-frame ones, with some missing. The repertoire holds around 69,000 clones, 81% seen once, with roughly 20% in the top ten. The sequenced sample was peripheral blood. The source is a woman in her 70s with acute or convalescent COVID-19. Both conserved end residues are part of each CDR3.

V gene: TRBV6-5
CDR3 length: 12
J gene: TRBJ1-1
CDR3 protein: CASRATGDGPFF

V gene: TRBV2
CDR3 length: 17
J gene: TRBJ2-3
CDR3 protein: CASSDKFFGTSAIGGYF

V gene: TRBV7-3
CDR3 length: 15
J gene: TRBJ2-1
CDR3 protein: CASSFTVNSYNEQFF

V gene: TRBV6-2/TRBV6-3
CDR3 length: 13
J gene: TRBJ1-1
CDR3 protein: CASSYGTGTEAFF

V gene: TRBV6-2/TRBV6-3
CDR3 length: 15
J gene: TRBJ2-3
CDR3 protein: CASSKTSGSTDTQYF

V gene: TRBV18
CDR3 length: 14
J gene: TRBJ2-7
CDR3 protein: CASSPRQGVYEQYF

V gene: TRBV28
CDR3 length: 14
J gene: TRBJ2-1
CDR3 protein: CASSLLAENNEQFF

V gene: TRBV28
CDR3 length: 14
J gene: TRBJ1-5
CDR3 protein: CASTQIYSNQPQHF

V gene: TRBV4-1
CDR3 length: 16
J gene: TRBJ2-1
CDR3 protein: CASSHSNSGRADEQFF

V gene: TRBV3-1/TRBV3-2
CDR3 length: 14
J gene: TRBJ2-3
CDR3 protein: CASSLLAGTDTQYF

V gene: TRBV14
CDR3 length: 15
J gene: TRBJ2-3
CDR3 protein: CASSQAGGGTPTQYF

V gene: TRBV11-2
CDR3 length: 14
J gene: TRBJ2-7
CDR3 protein: CASSSTGSSGEQYF

V gene: TRBV6-5
CDR3 length: 13
J gene: TRBJ1-5
CDR3 protein: CASSNRVNQPQHF

V gene: TRBV27
CDR3 length: 16
J gene: TRBJ2-2
CDR3 protein: CASSLSIQGVGGELFF

V gene: TRBV4-1
CDR3 length: 18
J gene: TRBJ2-7
CDR3 protein: CASSQGPREAPLYYEQYF

V gene: TRBV28
CDR3 length: 13
J gene: TRBJ1-5
CDR3 protein: CASIAGFNQPQHF

V gene: TRBV30
CDR3 length: 13
J gene: TRBJ1-1
CDR3 protein: CAWSVLENTEAFF

V gene: TRBV5-6
CDR3 length: 12
J gene: TRBJ1-2
CDR3 protein: CASSLGRGGYTF

V gene: TRBV10-1
CDR3 length: 13
J gene: TRBJ1-1
CDR3 protein: CASRTGVNTEAFF

V gene: TRBV5-1
CDR3 length: 13
J gene: TRBJ1-1
CDR3 protein: CASSWDMNTEAFF

V gene: TRBV27
CDR3 length: 16
J gene: TRBJ1-5
CDR3 protein: CASSPRDFLAGQPQHF

V gene: TRBV3-1/TRBV3-2
CDR3 length: 17
J gene: TRBJ2-1
CDR3 protein: CASSQGPSGASYNEQFF

V gene: TRBV5-8
CDR3 length: 16
J gene: TRBJ2-5
CDR3 protein: CASSLVSAAGEETQYF

V gene: TRBV5-5
CDR3 length: 16
J gene: TRBJ2-7
CDR3 protein: CASSLGRGVGSYEQYF

V gene: TRBV15
CDR3 length: 13
J gene: TRBJ2-7
CDR3 protein: CATSRAGIYEQYF

V gene: TRBV11-1
CDR3 length: 15
J gene: TRBJ2-1
CDR3 protein: CASSTEGLAYNEQFF

V gene: TRBV7-9
CDR3 length: 14
J gene: TRBJ1-1
CDR3 protein: CASSLGTHTNEAFF

V gene: TRBV13
CDR3 length: 14
J gene: TRBJ2-7
CDR3 protein: CASSFQLVSYEQYF

V gene: TRBV28
CDR3 length: 13
J gene: TRBJ2-3
CDR3 protein: CASNRAPTDTQYF

V gene: TRBV18
CDR3 length: 13
J gene: TRBJ2-2
CDR3 protein: CASSPTRPGELFF

V gene: TRBV6-5
CDR3 length: 15
J gene: TRBJ1-6
CDR3 protein: CASRKDRFYNSPLHF

V gene: TRBV19
CDR3 length: 14
J gene: TRBJ2-1
CDR3 protein: CASWSRASNNEQFF

V gene: TRBV9
CDR3 length: 15
J gene: TRBJ1-5
CDR3 protein: CASSDRVESNQPQHF

V gene: TRBV6-5
CDR3 length: 15
J gene: TRBJ2-5
CDR3 protein: CASSYTDRGTETQYF

V gene: TRBV7-9
CDR3 length: 13
J gene: TRBJ1-4
CDR3 protein: CASFRQENEKLFF

V gene: TRBV4-2
CDR3 length: 17
J gene: TRBJ2-2
CDR3 protein: CASSQEASGVWTGELFF

V gene: TRBV3-1/TRBV3-2
CDR3 length: 16
J gene: TRBJ2-1
CDR3 protein: CASSQRGLAGTSEQFF

V gene: TRBV7-8
CDR3 length: 18
J gene: TRBJ2-5
CDR3 protein: CASTKRRASGTSQETQYF

V gene: TRBV5-8
CDR3 length: 19
J gene: TRBJ2-1
CDR3 protein: CASSLGSGTSVSAYNEQFF

V gene: TRBV3-1/TRBV3-2
CDR3 length: 14
J gene: TRBJ1-2
CDR3 protein: CASSQVSGAKGYTF

V gene: TRBV7-6
CDR3 length: 14
J gene: TRBJ2-2
CDR3 protein: CASSPGQNTGELFF

V gene: TRBV19
CDR3 length: 15
J gene: TRBJ2-5
CDR3 protein: CASSGLAAAQETQYF

V gene: TRBV19
CDR3 length: 15
J gene: TRBJ2-1
CDR3 protein: CASSPVDRGLTEQFF

V gene: TRBV27
CDR3 length: 17
J gene: TRBJ1-5
CDR3 protein: CASSLLFDRVGNQPQHF

V gene: TRBV2
CDR3 length: 14
J gene: TRBJ2-3
CDR3 protein: CASTGQSFADTQYF

V gene: TRBV6-4
CDR3 length: 13
J gene: TRBJ1-5
CDR3 protein: CASSEQTNQPQHF

V gene: TRBV7-9
CDR3 length: 17
J gene: TRBJ2-2
CDR3 protein: CASSQTSGRANTGELFF

V gene: TRBV5-1
CDR3 length: 17
J gene: TRBJ2-1
CDR3 protein: CASSLVTGTSGNNEQFF